This T cell receptor beta chain was identified during a study of identical twins. CDR1 is MNHNY, CDR2 SVGAGI, per germline (reference sequence). V dropped 2 bases and J dropped 2 bases, with 7 bases sitting between them. CDR3 length equals 14 residues. This clonotype has a count of ten or more. No antigen is known for it. TCRdb reanalysed the 5' RACE reads using MiXCR and keeps one entry per CDR3 protein. Of approximately 530,000 distinct CDR3 sequences listed, 20% to 25% are singletons. Only healthy Caucasians were included as donors. Study-wide findings and caveats: The degree of excess twin sharing was weaker in beta out-of-frame sequences. Diverse VJ usage suggested most zero-insertion clonotypes were not invariant T cells. Models underestimated out-of-frame TCR alpha sharing in monozygotic twins.

These data also formed part of another study, on yellow fever vaccine responses in identical twins.

What was sequenced was CD4+ T cells sorted from blood. This sequence originates from a woman between 18 and 29 years old in good health. V is TRBV6-6 and J is TRBJ2-1; unclear D gene. CDR3 residues: CASSYVGAYNEQFF. The CDR3 region has the DNA TGTGCCAGCAGTTACGTGGGTGCCTACAATGAGCAGTTCTTC.